This T cell receptor (beta chain) is drawn from a study of blood T cell repertoires in COVID-19. The data were produced by immunoSEQ multiplex PCR, yet TCRdb's version contains in-frame clones alone and is incomplete. The table has about 240,000 clones, 65% to 90% seen once. This CDR3 contains 15 residues. Trimming took 7 bases from V and 5 from J; bases not matched to a gene: 11. The germline CDR1 and CDR2 sequences are MDHEN and SYDVKM. The sample was peripheral blood. The clonotype was recovered from a man in his fifties with COVID-19, enrolled during active disease. This rearrangement joins TRBV28 to TRBJ2-3; 8 positions agree with TRBD1. CDR3 in DNA: TGTGCCAGCACGGTTTTGAACAGGGGGAGAGATACGCAGTATTTT. This translates into CASTVLNRGRDTQYF.